The 16 T cell receptor beta chains presented below share a single source sample, sequenced in a study of vaccination and CD4 T cells after COVID-19. No cognate antigen is known for these TCRs. An Oncomine TCR Beta short-read assay was used to sequence the DNA from cultured CD4+ T cells. TCRdb used MiXCR to reprocess the PCR reads, holding one entry per CDR3 protein. The sample gives 16,000 or so distinct CDR3 sequences, less than 50% of which show up once; less than 8.5% is in the top ten. Treatment in this sample: approximately 11-day PBMC culture with coronavirus spike peptide pools or control peptides (ViraFEST assay). The sequences come from CD4+ T cells from blood, cultured in vitro, collected after SARS-CoV-2 vaccination. These receptors were collected from a human donor who had recovered from COVID-19.

V gene TRBV20-1 combines with J gene TRBJ2-7; 10 bases match TRBD1. This CDR3 spans 14 amino acids. The J segment lost 4 bases and the V segment lost 5 bases, leaving 8 bases of the junction unmatched. Per the germline V gene, CDR1 is DFQATT and CDR2 is SNEGSKA (reference sequence). DNA for the CDR3: TGCAGTGCTGAGGACCGGACAGGGGGATACGAGCAGTACTTC. Its protein is CSAEDRTGGYEQYF.

V gene TRBV20-1 combines with J gene TRBJ1-5, with D possibly TRBD1 on 5 matching bases. Trimming took 2 bases from V and 4 from J, leaving 9 bases between them. Germline values: CDR1 DFQATT, CDR2 SNEGSKA (reference sequence). The CDR3 is 13 residues long. For the CDR3, the DNA is TGCAGTGCTAGATCGACAGTAAATCAGCCCCAGCATTTT. This translates into CSARSTVNQPQHF.

The gene calls are TRBV5-4 and TRBJ2-3, with 7 bases fitting TRBD1. Germline V gene sequence: CDR1 SGHNT, CDR2 YYREEE (reference sequence). This CDR3 has 15 residues. Germline trimming cut 4 bases from V and 4 bases from J; bases unmatched to any gene: 9. CDR3 coding DNA: TGTGCCAGCAGCCTGGCGACAGGGTTGGCAGATACGCAGTATTTT. Translating it yields CASSLATGLADTQYF.

The rearrangement uses TRBV4-2 and TRBJ1-2; TRBD1 aligns across 7 bases. CDR1 is LGHNA and CDR2 is YNFKEQ in the germline V gene. V lost 0 bases and J lost 4; bases outside the gene matches: 8. The CDR3 consists of 16 residues. The CDR3 DNA reads TGTGCCAGCAGCCAAGAAAGGGTAGGGGGCACCTATGGCTACACCTTC. It encodes CASSQERVGGTYGYTF.

Judged by abundance, this clonotype is medium-sized. The J gene is TRBJ1-1, the V gene TRBV20-1; D remains unclear. Trimming removed 6 bases from V and 1 base from J, with 6 bases in between. In germline, CDR1 is DFQATT, CDR2 SNEGSKA (reference sequence). This CDR3 region has 11 residues. The CDR3 nucleotides are TGCAGTGCCCGGGGGAACACTGAAGCTTTCTTT. Amino acid sequence: CSARGNTEAFF.

The chain uses TRBV7-8 and TRBJ1-3; a possible D gene is TRBD1 (5 bases). The V end was cut by 5 bases, the J end by 7 bases, with 12 bases between. Germline CDR1 and CDR2: SGHVS and FQNEAQ. This CDR3 contains 13 residues. CDR3 residues: CASSRDLRNTIYF. The CDR3 DNA reads as TGTGCCAGCAGCCGGGACTTACGGAACACCATATATTTT.

The CDR3 sequence is CASSPPDGGNQPQHF. Here the CDR3 DNA reads TGTGCCAGCAGCCCGCCCGACGGCGGCAATCAGCCCCAGCATTTT. The chain carries TRBV28 and TRBJ1-5; D gene uncertain. The V end lost 6 bases, the J end lost 2 bases, and 14 bases lay between the germline ends. In germline, CDR1 is MDHEN, CDR2 SYDVKM. The CDR3 consists of 15 residues. Based on the CDR3 plus reference TRBV28 and TRBJ1-5, the full variable domain is DVKVTQSSRYLVKRTGEKVFLECVQDMDHENMFWYRQDPGLGLRLIYFSYDVKMKEKGDIPEGYSVSREKKERFSLILESASTNQTSMYLCASSPPDGGNQPQHFGDGTRLSIL.

The CDR3 region has the DNA TGTGCCAGCAGTCCCCTAGCGGGAGTAATGGGCGAGCAGTACTTC. Amino acid sequence: CASSPLAGVMGEQYF. The chain couples TRBV14 to TRBJ2-7, with 10 bases aligning to TRBD2. The CDR3 covers 15 residues. After removal of 6 bases from V and 6 bases from J, the junction contained 11 bases not matched to a gene. In germline, CDR1 is SGHDN, CDR2 FVKESK.

This CDR3 reads CASSERGEGTGELFF. CDR3 coding DNA: TGTGCCAGCAGTGAACGGGGGGAGGGCACCGGGGAGCTGTTTTTT. The J gene is TRBJ2-2, the V gene TRBV2; 7 nucleotides agree with TRBD2. After removal of 2 bases from V and 4 bases from J, the junction contained 4 bases not matched to a gene. The germline gives CDR1 SNHLY, CDR2 FYNNEI. This CDR3 region has 15 residues.

Written as DNA, the CDR3 is TGTGCCAGCAGTTCCAAGGGACGGGCAACCTACGAGCAGTACTTC. Its translation is CASSSKGRATYEQYF. The chain employs TRBV6-5 and TRBJ2-7; TRBD1 or TRBD2 may be the D gene (5 bases each). Germline CDR1 MNHEY, CDR2 SVGAGI. The V end was cut by 4 bases, the J end by 2 bases, with 15 bases between. CDR3 length: 15 residues.

This sequence joins TRBV27 and TRBJ2-5; tentative D call: TRBD1 (6 bases). CDR3 length: 15 amino acids. The ends were cut back, 7 bases at V and 5 bases at J, with 20 bases in the middle. Germline V gene sequence: CDR1 MNHEY, CDR2 SMNVEV (reference sequence). CDR3: CASTRWGRPGETQYF. CDR3 bases: TGTGCCAGCACCCGCTGGGGGCGCCCGGGGGAGACCCAGTACTTC.

V is TRBV29-1 and J is TRBJ2-5, with TRBD2 matching 7 bases. After removal of 7 bases from V and 9 bases from J, the junction contained 14 bases not matched to a gene. Germline values: CDR1 SQVTM, CDR2 ANQGSEA. The CDR3 covers 13 residues. CDR3 sequence reads: CSARDGLVVPQYF. The CDR3 coding sequence is TGCAGCGCTAGAGACGGACTAGTGGTCCCCCAGTACTTC.

This clonotype has more than one count but fewer than ten. The V and J genes are TRBV15 and TRBJ1-5; 9 bases are shared with TRBD1. V trimming: 1 base; J trimming: 2 bases; junction bases outside the gene matches: 9. In germline, CDR1 is LNHNV, CDR2 YYDKDF (reference sequence). There are 18 residues in the CDR3. CDR3 in amino acids: CATSRGWGTGIGNQPQHF. CDR3 nucleotide sequence: TGTGCCACCAGCAGAGGATGGGGGACAGGGATAGGCAATCAGCCCCAGCATTTT.

In its sample, this clonotype was seen once. This chain connects TRBV4-2 to TRBJ2-2; D remains ambiguous. V lost 3 bases and J lost 1, with 9 bases in between. Germline CDR1 and CDR2: LGHNA and YNFKEQ. There are 15 residues in the CDR3. This chain's CDR3 is CASSQLWGNTGELFF. Written as DNA, the CDR3 is TGTGCCAGCAGCCAGCTGTGGGGGAACACCGGGGAGCTGTTTTTT.

This rearrangement joins TRBV12-3 or TRBV12-4 to TRBJ2-5; D is ambiguous. Trimming stripped 7 bases from V and 4 bases from J, with 22 bases between. The CDR3 length is 16 residues. CDR3: CASTKSTPAKGETQYF. In nucleotides, the CDR3 is TGTGCCAGCACCAAATCCACACCGGCCAAAGGAGAGACCCAGTACTTC.

In this sample, this clonotype turned up a few times. The rearrangement joins TRBV28 to TRBJ1-5; D unclear. V gave up 4 bases and J gave up 2 bases, with 12 bases separating them. Germline V gene sequence: CDR1 MDHEN, CDR2 SYDVKM. The CDR3 is made up of 15 amino acids. The DNA for the CDR3 is TGTGCCAGCAGTTATAAGGTAGAGGGCAATCAGCCCCAGCATTTT. The encoded protein is CASSYKVEGNQPQHF.